This TCR beta chain was obtained from a study of CXCR3-negative and CXCR3-positive naive CD8 T cells. Preparation of TRB cDNA libraries relied on 5' RACE carrying UMI labels. One entry per CDR3 protein, without DNA, is what TCRdb gives after re-calling the 5' RACE reads. The sample data list some 41,000 distinct CDR3 sequences. This clonotype was sampled from a human donor in good health. Some clones in this sample may be carry-over from other donors' samples. Sample: memory CD8+ T cells from blood.

The CDR3 loop reads CSARVDVGLDFNEQFF. The V call is TRBV20-1, the J call TRBJ2-1. The length of the CDR3 is 16 residues. Germline V CDR1 and CDR2: DFQATT, SNEGSKA (reference sequence).